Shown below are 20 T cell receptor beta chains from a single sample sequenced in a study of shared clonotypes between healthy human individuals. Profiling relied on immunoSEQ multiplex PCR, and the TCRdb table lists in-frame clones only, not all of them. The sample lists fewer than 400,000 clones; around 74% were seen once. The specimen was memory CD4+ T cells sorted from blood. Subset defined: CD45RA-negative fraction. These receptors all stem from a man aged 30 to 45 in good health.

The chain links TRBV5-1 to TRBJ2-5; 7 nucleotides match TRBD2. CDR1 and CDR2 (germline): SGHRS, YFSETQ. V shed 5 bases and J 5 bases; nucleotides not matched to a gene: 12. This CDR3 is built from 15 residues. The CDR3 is CASSNGGYPGETQYF. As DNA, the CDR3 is TGCGCCAGCAGTAACGGGGGGTATCCAGGGGAGACCCAGTACTTC.

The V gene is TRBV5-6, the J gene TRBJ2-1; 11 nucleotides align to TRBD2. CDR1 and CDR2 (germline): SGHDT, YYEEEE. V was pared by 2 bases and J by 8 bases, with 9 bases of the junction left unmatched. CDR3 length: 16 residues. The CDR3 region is CASSLRFTSGSHEQFF. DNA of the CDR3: TGTGCCAGCAGCTTAAGGTTTACTAGCGGGAGTCATGAGCAGTTCTTC.

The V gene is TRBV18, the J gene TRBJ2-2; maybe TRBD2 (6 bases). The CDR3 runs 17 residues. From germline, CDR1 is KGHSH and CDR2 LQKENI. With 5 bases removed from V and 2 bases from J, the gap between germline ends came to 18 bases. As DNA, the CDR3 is TGTGCCAGCTCAACCATACGAGGGGCGGGAAACACCGGGGAGCTGTTTTTT. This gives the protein CASSTIRGAGNTGELFF. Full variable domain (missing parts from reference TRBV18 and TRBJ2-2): NAGVMQNPRHLVRRRGQEARLRCSPMKGHSHVYWYRQLPEEGLKFMVYLQKENIIDESGMPKERFSAEFPKEGPSILRIQQVVRGDSAAYFCASSTIRGAGNTGELFFGEGSRLTVL.

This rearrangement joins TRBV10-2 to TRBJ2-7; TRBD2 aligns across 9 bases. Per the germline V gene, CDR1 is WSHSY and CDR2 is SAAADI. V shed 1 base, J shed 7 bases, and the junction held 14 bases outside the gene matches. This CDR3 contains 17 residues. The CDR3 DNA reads TGCGCCAGCAGTGAGTTTGGTCTTGGCGGGAGGGCCAGGGAGCAGTACTTC. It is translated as CASSEFGLGGRAREQYF.

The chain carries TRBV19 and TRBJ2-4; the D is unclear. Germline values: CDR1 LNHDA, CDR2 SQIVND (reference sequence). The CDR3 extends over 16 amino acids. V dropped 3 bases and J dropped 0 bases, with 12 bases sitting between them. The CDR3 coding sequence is TGTGCCAGTAGTATTTTTGACAACCCAGCCAAAAACATTCAGTACTTC. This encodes CASSIFDNPAKNIQYF.

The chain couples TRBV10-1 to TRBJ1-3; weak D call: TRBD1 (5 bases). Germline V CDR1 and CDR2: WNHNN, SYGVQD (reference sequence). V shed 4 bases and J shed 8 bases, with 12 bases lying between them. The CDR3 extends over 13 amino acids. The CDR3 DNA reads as TGCGCCAGCAGTGCGGGGGTCCGGGACACCATATATTTT. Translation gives CASSAGVRDTIYF.

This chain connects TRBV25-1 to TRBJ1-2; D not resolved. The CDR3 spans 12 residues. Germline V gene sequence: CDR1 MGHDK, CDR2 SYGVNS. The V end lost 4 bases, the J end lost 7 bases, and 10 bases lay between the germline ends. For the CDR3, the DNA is TGTGCCAGCAGTGTCGGAGACCGTGGCTACACCTTC. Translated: CASSVGDRGYTF.

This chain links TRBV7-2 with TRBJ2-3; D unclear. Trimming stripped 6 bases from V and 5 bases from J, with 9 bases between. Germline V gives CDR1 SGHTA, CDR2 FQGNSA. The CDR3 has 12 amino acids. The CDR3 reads CASSQALDTQYF. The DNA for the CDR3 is TGTGCCAGCAGTCAGGCCCTAGATACGCAGTATTTT.

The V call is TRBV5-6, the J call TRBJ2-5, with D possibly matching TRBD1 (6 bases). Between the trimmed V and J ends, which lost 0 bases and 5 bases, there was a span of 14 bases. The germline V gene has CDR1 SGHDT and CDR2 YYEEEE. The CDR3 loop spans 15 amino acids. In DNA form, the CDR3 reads TGTGCCAGCAGCTTGGCCGGTCAGGGGCGGGAGACCCAGTACTTC. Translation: CASSLAGQGRETQYF.

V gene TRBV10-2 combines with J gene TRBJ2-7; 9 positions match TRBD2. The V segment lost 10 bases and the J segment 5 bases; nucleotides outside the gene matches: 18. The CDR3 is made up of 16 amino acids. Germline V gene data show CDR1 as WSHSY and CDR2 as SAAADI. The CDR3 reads CATHLGAGGIGHEQYF. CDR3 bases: TGCGCCACCCACCTTGGGGCGGGAGGGATTGGACACGAGCAGTACTTC.

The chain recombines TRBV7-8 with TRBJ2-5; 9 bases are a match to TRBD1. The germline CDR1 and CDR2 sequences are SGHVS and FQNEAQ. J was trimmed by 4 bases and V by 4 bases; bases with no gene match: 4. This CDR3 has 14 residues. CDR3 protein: CASSWRQGGETQYF. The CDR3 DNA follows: TGTGCCAGCAGCTGGCGACAGGGGGGAGAGACCCAGTACTTC.

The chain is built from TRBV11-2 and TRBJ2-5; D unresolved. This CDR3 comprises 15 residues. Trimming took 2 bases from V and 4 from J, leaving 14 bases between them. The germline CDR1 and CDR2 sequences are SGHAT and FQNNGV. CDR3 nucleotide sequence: TGTGCCAGCAGCTTAACTGGCTCCAAAGGAGAGACCCAGTACTTC. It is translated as CASSLTGSKGETQYF.

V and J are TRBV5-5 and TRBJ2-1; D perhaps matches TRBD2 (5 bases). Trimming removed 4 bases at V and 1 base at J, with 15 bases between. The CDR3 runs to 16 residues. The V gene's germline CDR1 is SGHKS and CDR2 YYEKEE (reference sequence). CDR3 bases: TGTGCCAGCAGCCGTGGGATCGCGGGTTCCTACAATGAGCAGTTCTTC. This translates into CASSRGIAGSYNEQFF.

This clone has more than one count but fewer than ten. The chain's CDR3 is CASTHRGPNEQFF. CDR3 in DNA: TGTGCCAGCACGCACCGGGGGCCGAATGAGCAGTTCTTC. This rearrangement joins TRBV11-1 to TRBJ2-1; possibly TRBD1 or TRBD2 for D (6 bases each). V was clipped by 7 bases and J by 7 bases, with 14 bases between them. Germline V gives CDR1 SGHAT, CDR2 FQDESV (reference sequence). The CDR3 runs to 13 residues.

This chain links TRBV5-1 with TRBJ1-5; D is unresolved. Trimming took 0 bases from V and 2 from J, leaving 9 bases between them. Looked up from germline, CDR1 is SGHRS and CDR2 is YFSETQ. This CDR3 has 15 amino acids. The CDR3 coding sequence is TGCGCCAGCAGCTTGGGGTCTGGGGGCAATCAGCCCCAGCATTTT. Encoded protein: CASSLGSGGNQPQHF. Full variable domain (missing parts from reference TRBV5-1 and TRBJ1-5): KAGVTQTPRYLIKTRGQQVTLSCSPISGHRSVSWYQQTPGQGLQFLFEYFSETQRNKGNFPGRFSGRQFSNSRSEMNVSTLELGDSALYLCASSLGSGGNQPQHFGDGTRLSIL.

Here the CDR3 reads CASSDRYEQYF. The CDR3 DNA reads TGTGCCAGTTCCGACAGATACGAGCAGTACTTC. V and J are TRBV7-2 and TRBJ2-7, with a possible D match to TRBD1 (5 bases). Germline CDR1 and CDR2: SGHTA and FQGNSA. Trimming took off 9 bases at V and 4 bases at J, with 10 bases between the two ends. The CDR3 spans 11 residues.

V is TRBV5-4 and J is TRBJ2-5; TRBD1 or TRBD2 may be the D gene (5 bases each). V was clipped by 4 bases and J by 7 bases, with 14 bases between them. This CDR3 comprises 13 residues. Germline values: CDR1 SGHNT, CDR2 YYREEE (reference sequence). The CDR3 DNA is TGTGCCAGCAGCGGGGGTAGGGGTGGGACCCAGTACTTC. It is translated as CASSGGRGGTQYF.

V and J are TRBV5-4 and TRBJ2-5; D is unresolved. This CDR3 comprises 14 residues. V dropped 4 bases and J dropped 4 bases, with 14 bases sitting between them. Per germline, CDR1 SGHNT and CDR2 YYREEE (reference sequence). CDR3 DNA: TGTGCCAGCAGCCGTGACCTGACCGGAGAGACCCAGTACTTC. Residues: CASSRDLTGETQYF.

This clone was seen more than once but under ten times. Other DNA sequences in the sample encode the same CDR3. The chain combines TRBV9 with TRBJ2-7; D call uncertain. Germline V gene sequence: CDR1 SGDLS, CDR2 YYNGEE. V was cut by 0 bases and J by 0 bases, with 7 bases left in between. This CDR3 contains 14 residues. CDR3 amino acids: CASSVGSDSYEQYF. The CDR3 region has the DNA TGTGCCAGCAGCGTAGGTTCTGACTCCTACGAGCAGTACTTC.

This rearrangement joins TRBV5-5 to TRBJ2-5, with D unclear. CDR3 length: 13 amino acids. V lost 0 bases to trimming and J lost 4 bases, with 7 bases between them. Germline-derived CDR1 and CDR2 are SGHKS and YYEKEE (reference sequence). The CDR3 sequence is CASSLVVLETQYF. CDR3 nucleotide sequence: TGTGCCAGCAGCTTGGTAGTGTTAGAGACCCAGTACTTC.